The present T cell receptor (beta chain) was sequenced within a study of metastatic and nonmetastatic thyroid tumors. This clone occurred a few times. Trimming removed 4 bases from V and 8 bases from J, with 14 bases in between. The CDR3 runs to 14 residues. Germline lookup yields CDR1 MNHEY and CDR2 SVGAGI. All patients reached thyroid surgery having received no treatment beforehand. How the authors handled the data: Clinicopathological groups differed in CDR3, with these differences serving to build a distant-metastasis classifier for papillary thyroid cancer. Using MiXCR, TCRdb reanalyzed the PCR reads. TCRdb, not the authors, supplied the V and J calls. Of tens of thousands of clones listed, 15% are singletons.

Sequenced input: blood. This chain joins TRBV6-5 and TRBJ1-4; D not certain. This receptor was taken from a female donor with papillary thyroid cancer or a benign thyroid nodule (not recorded which). Some clones in this sample may be carry-over from other donors' samples. CDR3: CASSSRTWREKLFF. The CDR3 DNA reads as TGTGCCAGCAGTTCACGGACCTGGCGCGAAAAACTGTTTTTT.